The entry below gives a single T cell receptor beta chain sequence along with its context. The sample is drawn from a study of blood T cell repertoires in COVID-19. The data were produced by immunoSEQ multiplex PCR, yet TCRdb's version contains in-frame clones alone and is incomplete. The table has tens of thousands of clones, 75% to 90% seen once; the top ten hold about 4.6%. This CDR3 spans 14 amino acids. V dropped 6 bases and J dropped 0 bases, with 12 bases sitting between them. Per the germline V gene, CDR1 is MNHEY and CDR2 is SVGAGI. The sample taken for sequencing was peripheral blood. The clonotype was recovered from an elderly man with acute or convalescent COVID-19. The V gene is TRBV6-5, the J gene TRBJ2-7, with a weak D call TRBD1 (6 bases). This CDR3 reads CASSHRDNSYEQYF. The CDR3 region has the DNA TGTGCCAGCAGCCATAGGGACAACTCCTACGAGCAGTACTTC.